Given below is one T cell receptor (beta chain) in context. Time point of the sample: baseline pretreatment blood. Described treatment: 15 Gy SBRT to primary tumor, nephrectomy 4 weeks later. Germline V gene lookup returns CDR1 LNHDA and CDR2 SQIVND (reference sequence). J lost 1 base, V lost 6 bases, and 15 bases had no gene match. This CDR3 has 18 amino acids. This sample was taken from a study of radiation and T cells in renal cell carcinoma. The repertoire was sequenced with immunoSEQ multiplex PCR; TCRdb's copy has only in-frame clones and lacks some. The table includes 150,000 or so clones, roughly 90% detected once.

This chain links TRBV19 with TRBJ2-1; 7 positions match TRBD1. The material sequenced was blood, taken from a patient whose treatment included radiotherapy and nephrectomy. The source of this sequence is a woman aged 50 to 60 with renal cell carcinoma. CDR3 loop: CASRALTGMYLSYNEQFF. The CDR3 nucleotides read TGTGCCAGTAGAGCACTGACAGGGATGTATCTTTCCTACAATGAGCAGTTCTTC.